This T cell receptor beta chain was profiled in a study of spatial heterogeneity in lung cancer. Germline CDR1 and CDR2: SQVTM and ANQGSEA. The CDR3 is made up of 14 amino acids. Trimming stripped 5 bases from V and 0 bases from J, with 14 bases between. Documented time point: sample taken at primary tumor resection. One entry per CDR3 protein results from TCRdb running MiXCR on the 5' RACE reads. This table has several thousand distinct CDR3 sequences, less than 10% appearing once. This clonotype has a handful of counts. The antigen is not known. Study-wide findings and caveats: For expanded intratumoral alpha and beta TCRs, counts tracked tumor mutation counts.

The TCR originated in a male donor with early-stage non-small cell lung cancer. This sample comprised lung tumor tissue, obtained at surgery. The rearrangement uses TRBV29-1 and TRBJ2-7; the D is unclear. This chain's CDR3 is CSVFGDPTSYEQYF. CDR3 in DNA: TGCAGCGTTTTTGGTGACCCGACCTCCTACGAGCAGTACTTC.